The clone carrying this T cell receptor (beta chain) has at least ten counts. What it binds is unknown. A read error may be the cause here, since a much bigger clone is one base away. These data belong to a study of blood T cells in healthy people across ages. Primed by a sample-barcoded 5' primer and a J-beta primer mix, a second PCR proceeded for roughly 6 to 12 cycles. Every cDNA molecule carried a tag from a template-switch adaptor bearing 12 random nucleotides. MiXCR was run by TCRdb on the 5' RACE reads, yielding one entry per CDR3 protein. The sample lists hundreds of thousands of distinct CDR3 sequences; about 30% were seen once. Per sample, no less than 5.5 micrograms of total RNA were extracted. Findings and caveats of the study: It was the long-lived donors that had more naive CD4+ cells and higher diversity than aged donors.

Sequenced sample: blood. The TCR was taken from an elderly woman in good health.

The CDR3 DNA sequence: TGTGCCAGCAGTCTGACAGGGGGGAATGAGCAGTACTTC. As protein: CASSLTGGNEQYF. The genes are TRBV7-9 and TRBJ2-4, with TRBD1 identical over 9 bases. With V trimmed by 6 bases and J by 13 bases, 10 bases remained unmatched. The CDR3 extends over 13 amino acids. Germline CDR1 SEHNR, CDR2 FQNEAQ (reference sequence).